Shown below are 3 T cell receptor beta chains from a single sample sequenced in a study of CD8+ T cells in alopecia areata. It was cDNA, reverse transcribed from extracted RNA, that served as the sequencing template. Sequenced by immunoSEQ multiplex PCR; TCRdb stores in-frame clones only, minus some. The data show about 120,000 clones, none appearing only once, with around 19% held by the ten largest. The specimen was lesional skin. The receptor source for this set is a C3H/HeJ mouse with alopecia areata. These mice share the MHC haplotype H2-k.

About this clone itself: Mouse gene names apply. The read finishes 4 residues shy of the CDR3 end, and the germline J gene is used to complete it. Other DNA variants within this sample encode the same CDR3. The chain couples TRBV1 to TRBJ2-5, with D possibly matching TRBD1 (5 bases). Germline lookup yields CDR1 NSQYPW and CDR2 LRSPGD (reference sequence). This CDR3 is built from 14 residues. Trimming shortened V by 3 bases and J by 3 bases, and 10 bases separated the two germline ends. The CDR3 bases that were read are TGCACCTGCAGTGCCCGGCAGGGACAAGAC. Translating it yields CTCSARQGQD. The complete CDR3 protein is CTCSARQGQDTQYF.

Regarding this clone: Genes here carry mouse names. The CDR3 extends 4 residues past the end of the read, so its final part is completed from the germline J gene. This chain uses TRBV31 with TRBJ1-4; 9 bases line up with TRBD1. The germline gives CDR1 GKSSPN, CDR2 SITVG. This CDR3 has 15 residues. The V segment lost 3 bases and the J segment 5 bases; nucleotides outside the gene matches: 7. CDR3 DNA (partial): TGTGCCTGGAGCCAGGGACAGGGAGAGAACGAA. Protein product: CAWSQGQGENE. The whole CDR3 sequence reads CAWSQGQGENERLFF.

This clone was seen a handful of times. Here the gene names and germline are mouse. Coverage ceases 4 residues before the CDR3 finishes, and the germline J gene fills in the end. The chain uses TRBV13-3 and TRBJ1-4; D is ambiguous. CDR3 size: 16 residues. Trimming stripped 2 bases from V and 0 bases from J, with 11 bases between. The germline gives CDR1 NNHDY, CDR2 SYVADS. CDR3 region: CASSEAEKISNERLFF. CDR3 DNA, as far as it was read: TGTGCCAGCAGTGAAGCAGAAAAAATTTCCAACGAA.